This paragraph covers one T cell receptor (beta chain) sequence. Antigen: not known. RNA transcripts provided the source from which TCR beta CDR3 regions were amplified. HTBI primers drove first-round RT-PCR of the TCR CDR3. Each CDR3 protein is one row after TCRdb ran MiXCR on the multiplex PCR reads. The data contain under 350,000 distinct CDR3 sequences, 15% to 20% of them singletons. Stability of Graves' hyperthyroidism was defined as absent ophthalmopathy progression within 18 months. This specimen comes from a study of T cells in Graves' hyperthyroidism and ophthalmopathy. General study points: Classification by a 13 V-J model distinguished ophthalmopathy from stable hyperthyroidism.

The V and J ends lost 3 bases and 0 bases respectively, with 8 bases between them. Germline V lookup: CDR1 LNHDA, CDR2 SQIVND (reference sequence). The CDR3 consists of 14 residues. Sample: blood. The V call is TRBV19, the J call TRBJ1-1; D unresolved. The clonotype was recovered from a woman aged 45-60 years with Graves' hyperthyroidism. For the CDR3, the DNA is TGTGCCAGTAGTATGAAATCTCTGAACACTGAAGCTTTCTTT. Protein sequence: CASSMKSLNTEAFF.